This T cell receptor (beta chain) was documented in a study of OX40 agonist ivuxolimab in advanced cancers. Study as a whole: Those enrolled were 82.7% male, with a mean age of 60 years and ages from about 20 to 90. Antecedent anti-PD-1, anti-PD-L1 or anti-CTLA-4 therapy was permissible, with under 50% having received some.

TCRdb keeps only in-frame clones here, not all; method: immunoSEQ multiplex PCR. The data hold roughly 76,000 clones, with about 88% observed a single time. The CDR3 covers 18 residues. The ends lost 0 bases at V and 5 bases at J; junction bases unmatched: 16. Germline V CDR1 and CDR2: SGHTS, YDEGEE. Peripheral blood came from all dose cohorts at three timepoints. Sequencing was performed on CD4+ or CD8+ T cells sorted from blood, taken in a trial of the OX40 agonist ivuxolimab. The chain joins TRBV5-8 to TRBJ1-1; 7 bases are shared with TRBD1. The TCR comes from an adult with an advanced solid tumor such as melanoma, head and neck, liver or kidney cancer. The CDR3 here is CASSLVYRTHTRGTEAFF. As DNA, the CDR3 is TGTGCCAGCAGCTTGGTCTACCGGACACACACCAGGGGGACTGAAGCTTTCTTT.